These T cell receptor beta chains were read from a single sample in a study of T cell responses to AZD1222 COVID-19 vaccine. Data came from immunoSEQ multiplex PCR; TCRdb stores just in-frame clones and leaves some out. Found here are 45,000 to 55,000 clones, under 90% of them singletons; the top ten hold roughly 10%. The sequencing here drew on peripheral blood, taken on day 0 of AZD1222 vaccination. The receptors originated from an adult in good health. Each CDR3 is given without its conserved first and last residue. The D gene is left open where the match is weak. The listing skips clone size in some rows; elsewhere it reads once, few, many or a size class.

size | V | D | CDR3
NA | TRBV5-4 | NA | ASSRDRNNEQF
once | TRBV27 | NA | ASRPRHSASETQY
NA | TRBV5-1 | NA | ASSLKRGTEAF
NA | TRBV5-1 | NA | ASSLETAAYNSPLH
NA | TRBV6-5 | NA | ASSFYRASYNEQF
NA | TRBV5-4 | TRBD2 | ASSPGGGASYEQY
NA | TRBV9 | NA | ASSGPEGETQY
NA | TRBV7-2 | TRBD1 | ASSLRGREDEQF
NA | TRBV19 | NA | ASSTQATGINEKLF
NA | TRBV19 | TRBD2 | ASSISGGGAENTQY
NA | TRBV11-2 | NA | ASSLARGGNYEQY
NA | TRBV5-1 | TRBD1 | ASSSTGTGLQETQY
once | TRBV12-3/TRBV12-4 | NA | ASSLTGRETQY
NA | TRBV5-1 | NA | ASSLEAAGVYEQY
NA | TRBV6-6 | TRBD1 | AGQGFYNSPLH
NA | TRBV28 | NA | ASSPGTGGYT
NA | TRBV30 | TRBD2 | AWSHGLAGGETQY
NA | TRBV27 | NA | ASRRGLPDLQATNEKLF
NA | TRBV28 | NA | ASQEIRNQPQH
NA | TRBV6-1 | NA | ASSEAGLNTEAF
NA | TRBV7-2 | TRBD2 | ASSFSGGAYNEQF
once | TRBV18 | TRBD2 | ASSPRLAGSTDTQY
NA | TRBV6-6 | TRBD2 | ASSSGTLPSTDTQY
NA | TRBV2 | NA | ASSVGVNEKLF
once | TRBV4-3 | NA | ASSQDLGDNQPQH
NA | TRBV19 | NA | AGRRNTGELF
NA | TRBV3-1/TRBV3-2 | NA | ASSQGGGSPLH
NA | TRBV12-3/TRBV12-4 | NA | ASSFAKNTEAF
NA | TRBV19 | NA | ASSIATNEKLF
NA | TRBV2 | NA | ASSDTRGTEAF
NA | TRBV7-2 | TRBD1 | ASSLGDSHQETQY
NA | TRBV10-2 | NA | AASSASGSYNEQF
NA | TRBV13 | NA | ASSTGGKEKLF
NA | TRBV6-2/TRBV6-3 | NA | ASSPTGRLNQPQH
NA | TRBV5-1 | NA | ASSTQGYGNTIY
NA | TRBV4-3 | NA | ASSQPGATDTQY
NA | TRBV27 | TRBD2 | ASRALAGGPDTQY
NA | TRBV15 | NA | ATSRGPGAAPNSPLH
once | TRBV21-1 | NA | ASSKNVFLKGQPNEKLF
NA | TRBV29-1 | NA | SVSQTMGADQY
NA | TRBV7-9 | TRBD2 | ASSPGLAGDTDTQY
NA | TRBV5-6 | TRBD1 | ASSLAWDRGPSSYGYT
NA | TRBV30 | NA | AWSRGRKEKLF
NA | TRBV19 | NA | ASSIAGRDPVGGYT
NA | TRBV7-9 | TRBD1 | ASSPDRADQPQH
NA | TRBV16 | NA | ASSPRGLSGYT
NA | TRBV9 | NA | ASRPDADSNQPQH
NA | TRBV28 | NA | ASSLSIGAADNQPQH
NA | TRBV30 | NA | AWSPGLDQPQH
once | TRBV9 | TRBD2 | ASSAAGGLEEQY
NA | TRBV19 | NA | ASRGANTGELF
NA | TRBV4-2 | NA | ASSQVGAGAGNTIY
NA | TRBV25-1 | NA | ASRGGRGWEKLF
NA | TRBV7-9 | NA | ASNPFGGGNYGYT
NA | TRBV24-1 | TRBD1 | ATSDEKTGGRGATYNEQF
NA | TRBV6-5 | TRBD1 | ASSYSAGTGIGYT
NA | TRBV21-1 | NA | ASRAGTGHEQY
NA | TRBV19 | NA | ASSIGTNYNEQF